The clone carrying this TCR beta chain was observed a single time. The method was immunoSEQ multiplex PCR; TCRdb's version includes in-frame clones alone and lacks a portion of them. The sample has about 69,000 clones, roughly 79% seen once; the top ten hold more than 15%. The data were obtained in a study of blood T cell repertoires in COVID-19. Study-wide context: COVID-19 samples from acute and convalescent phases originated in the United States, Italy and Spain.

The CDR3 covers 14 residues. V was pared by 0 bases and J by 6 bases, with 11 bases between. Germline assignment: CDR1 LGHNA and CDR2 YSLEER. This chain uses TRBV4-3 with TRBJ1-1, with D tentatively TRBD1 (5 bases). This TCR came from a man aged 55 to 69 with acute or convalescent COVID-19. Material for sequencing was peripheral blood. CDR3 in DNA: TGCGCCAGCAGCCAAGACCGTGTCAGGGCTGAAGCTTTCTTT. The encoded protein is CASSQDRVRAEAFF.